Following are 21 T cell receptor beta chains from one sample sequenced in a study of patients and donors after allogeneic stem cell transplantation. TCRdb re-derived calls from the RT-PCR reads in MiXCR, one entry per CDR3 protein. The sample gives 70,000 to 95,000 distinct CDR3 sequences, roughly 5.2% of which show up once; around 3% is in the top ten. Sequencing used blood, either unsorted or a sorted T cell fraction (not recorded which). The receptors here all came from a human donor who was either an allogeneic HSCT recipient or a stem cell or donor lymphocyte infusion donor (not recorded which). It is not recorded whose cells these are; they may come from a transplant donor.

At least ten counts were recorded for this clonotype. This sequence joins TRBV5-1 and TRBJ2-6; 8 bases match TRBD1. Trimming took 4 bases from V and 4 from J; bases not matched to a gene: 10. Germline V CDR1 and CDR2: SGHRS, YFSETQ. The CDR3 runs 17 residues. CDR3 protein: CASSPGQGKGGANVLTF. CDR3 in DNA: TGCGCCAGCAGCCCTGGACAGGGAAAAGGCGGGGCCAACGTCCTGACTTTC.

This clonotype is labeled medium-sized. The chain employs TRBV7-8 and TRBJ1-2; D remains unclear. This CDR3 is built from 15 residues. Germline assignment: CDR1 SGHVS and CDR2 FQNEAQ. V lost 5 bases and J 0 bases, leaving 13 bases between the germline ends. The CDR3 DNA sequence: TGTGCCAGCAGCATATCACAGAGCACTAACTATGGCTACACCTTC. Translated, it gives CASSISQSTNYGYTF.

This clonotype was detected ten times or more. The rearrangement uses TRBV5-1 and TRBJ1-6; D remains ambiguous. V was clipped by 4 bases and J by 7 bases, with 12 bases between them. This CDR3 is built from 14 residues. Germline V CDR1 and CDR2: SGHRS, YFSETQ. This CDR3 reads CASSDGVPNSPLHF. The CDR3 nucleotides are TGCGCCAGCAGCGACGGAGTTCCCAATTCACCCCTCCACTTT.

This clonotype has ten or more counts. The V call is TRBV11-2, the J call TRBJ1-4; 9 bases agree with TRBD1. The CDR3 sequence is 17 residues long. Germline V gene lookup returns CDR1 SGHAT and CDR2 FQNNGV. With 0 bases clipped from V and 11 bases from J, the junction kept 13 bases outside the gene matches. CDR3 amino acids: CASSLDFSTGGGEKLFF. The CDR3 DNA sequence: TGTGCCAGCAGCTTAGATTTTTCGACAGGGGGGGGTGAGAAACTGTTTTTT.

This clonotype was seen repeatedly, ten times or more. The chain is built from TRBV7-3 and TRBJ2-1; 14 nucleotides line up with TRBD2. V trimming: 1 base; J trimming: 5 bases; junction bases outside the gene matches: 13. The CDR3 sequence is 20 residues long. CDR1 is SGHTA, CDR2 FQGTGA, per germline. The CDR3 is CASSLKGAGTSGRGHNEQFF. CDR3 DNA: TGTGCCAGCAGCTTAAAGGGAGCGGGGACTAGCGGGAGAGGCCACAATGAGCAGTTCTTC.

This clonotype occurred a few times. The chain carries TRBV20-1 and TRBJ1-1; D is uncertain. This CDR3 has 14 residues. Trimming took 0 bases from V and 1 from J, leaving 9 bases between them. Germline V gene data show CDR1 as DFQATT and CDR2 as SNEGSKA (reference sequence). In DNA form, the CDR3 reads TGCAGTGCTAGAGATCACCGGGGGAACACTGAAGCTTTCTTT. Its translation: CSARDHRGNTEAFF.

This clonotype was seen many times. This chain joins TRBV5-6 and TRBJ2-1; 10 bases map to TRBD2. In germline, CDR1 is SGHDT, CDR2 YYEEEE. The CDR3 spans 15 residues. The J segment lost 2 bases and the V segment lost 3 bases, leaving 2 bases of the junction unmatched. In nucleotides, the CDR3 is TGTGCCAGCAGCTCACTAGCGGGGACCTACAATGAGCAGTTCTTC. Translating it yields CASSSLAGTYNEQFF.

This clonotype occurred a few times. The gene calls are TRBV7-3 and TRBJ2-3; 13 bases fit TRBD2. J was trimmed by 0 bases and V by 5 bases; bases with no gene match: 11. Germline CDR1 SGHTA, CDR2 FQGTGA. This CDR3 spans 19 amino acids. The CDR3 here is CASSPRARLAGGSTDTQYF. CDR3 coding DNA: TGTGCCAGCAGCCCACGGGCGAGACTAGCGGGGGGAAGCACAGATACGCAGTATTTT. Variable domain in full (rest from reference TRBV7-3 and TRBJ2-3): GAGVSQTPSNKVTEKGKYVELRCDPISGHTALYWYRQSLGQGPEFLIYFQGTGAADDSGLPNDRFFAVRPEGSVSTLKIQRTERGDSAVYLCASSPRARLAGGSTDTQYFGPGTRLTVL.

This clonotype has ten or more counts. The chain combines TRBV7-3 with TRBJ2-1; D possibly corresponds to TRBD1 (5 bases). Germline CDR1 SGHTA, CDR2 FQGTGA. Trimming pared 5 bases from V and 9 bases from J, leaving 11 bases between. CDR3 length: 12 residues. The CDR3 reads CASSGAKGEQFF. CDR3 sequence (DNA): TGTGCCAGCAGCGGGGCGAAGGGTGAGCAGTTCTTC.

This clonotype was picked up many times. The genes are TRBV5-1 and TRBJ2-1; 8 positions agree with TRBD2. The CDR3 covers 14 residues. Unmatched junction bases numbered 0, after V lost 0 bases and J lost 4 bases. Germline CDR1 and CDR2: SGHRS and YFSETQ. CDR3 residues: CASSLGLAYNEQFF. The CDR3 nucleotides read TGCGCCAGCAGCTTGGGACTAGCGTACAATGAGCAGTTCTTC.

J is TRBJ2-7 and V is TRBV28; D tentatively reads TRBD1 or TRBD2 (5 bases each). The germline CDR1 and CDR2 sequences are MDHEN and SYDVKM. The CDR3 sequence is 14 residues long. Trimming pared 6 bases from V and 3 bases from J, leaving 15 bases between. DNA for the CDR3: TGTGCCAGCAGGTCCGGGACGATGGACTACGAGCAGTACTTC. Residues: CASRSGTMDYEQYF.

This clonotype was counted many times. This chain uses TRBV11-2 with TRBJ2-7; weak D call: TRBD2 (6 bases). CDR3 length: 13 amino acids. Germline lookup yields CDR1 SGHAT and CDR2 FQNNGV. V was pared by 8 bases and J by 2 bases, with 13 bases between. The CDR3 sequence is CASGGSPAYEQYF. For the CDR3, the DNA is TGTGCCAGCGGGGGGAGTCCGGCCTACGAGCAGTACTTC. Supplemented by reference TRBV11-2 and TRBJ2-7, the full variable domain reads EAGVAQSPRYKIIEKRQSVAFWCNPISGHATLYWYQQILGQGPKLLIQFQNNGVVDDSQLPKDRFSAERLKGVDSTLKIQPAKLEDSAVYLCASGGSPAYEQYFGPGTRLTVT.

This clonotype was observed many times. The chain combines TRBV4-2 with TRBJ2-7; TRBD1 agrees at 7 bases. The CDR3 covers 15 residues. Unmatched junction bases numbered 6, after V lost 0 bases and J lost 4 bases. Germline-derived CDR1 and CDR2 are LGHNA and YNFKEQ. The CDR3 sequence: CASSQDLGQNYEQYF. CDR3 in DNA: TGTGCCAGCAGCCAAGATTTGGGACAGAATTACGAGCAGTACTTC.

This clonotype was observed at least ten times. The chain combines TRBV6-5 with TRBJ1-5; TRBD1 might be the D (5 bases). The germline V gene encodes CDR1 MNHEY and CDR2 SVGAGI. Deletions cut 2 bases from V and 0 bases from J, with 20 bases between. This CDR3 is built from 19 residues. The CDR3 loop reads CASSYHAPGTTDSNQPQHF. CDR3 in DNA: TGTGCCAGCAGTTACCATGCCCCAGGGACGACTGATAGCAATCAGCCCCAGCATTTT.

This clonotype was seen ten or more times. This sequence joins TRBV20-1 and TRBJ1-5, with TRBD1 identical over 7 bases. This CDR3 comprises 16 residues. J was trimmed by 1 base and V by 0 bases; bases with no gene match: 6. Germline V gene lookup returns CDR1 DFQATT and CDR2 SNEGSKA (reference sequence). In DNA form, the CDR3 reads TGCAGTGCTAGAGATACGGCAGGGGGAAGCAATCAGCCCCAGCATTTT. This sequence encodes CSARDTAGGSNQPQHF.

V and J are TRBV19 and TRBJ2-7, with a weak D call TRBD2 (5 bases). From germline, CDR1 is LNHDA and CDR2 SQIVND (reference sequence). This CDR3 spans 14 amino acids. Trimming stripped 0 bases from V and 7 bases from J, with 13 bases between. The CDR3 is CASSIDLGLGEQYF. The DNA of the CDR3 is TGTGCCAGTAGTATAGATTTAGGACTCGGGGAGCAGTACTTC.

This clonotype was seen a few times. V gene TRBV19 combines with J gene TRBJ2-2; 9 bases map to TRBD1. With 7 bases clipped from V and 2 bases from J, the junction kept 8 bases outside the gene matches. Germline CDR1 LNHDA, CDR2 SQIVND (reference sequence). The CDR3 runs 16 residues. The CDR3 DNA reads TGTGCCAGTAACCCTCTGGGACAGGGTAACACCGGGGAGCTGTTTTTT. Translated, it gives CASNPLGQGNTGELFF.

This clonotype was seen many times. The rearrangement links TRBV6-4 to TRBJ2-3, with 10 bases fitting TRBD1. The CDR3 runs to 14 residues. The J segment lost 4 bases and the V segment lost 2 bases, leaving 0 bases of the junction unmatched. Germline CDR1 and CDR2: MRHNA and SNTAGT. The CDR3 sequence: CASSDGQGADTQYF. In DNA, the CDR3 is TGTGCCAGCAGTGACGGACAGGGGGCAGATACGCAGTATTTT.

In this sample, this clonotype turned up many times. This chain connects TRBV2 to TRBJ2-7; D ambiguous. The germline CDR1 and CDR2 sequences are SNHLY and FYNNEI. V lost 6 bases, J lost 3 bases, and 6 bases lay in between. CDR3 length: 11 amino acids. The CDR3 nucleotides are TGTGCCAGCAGCGCTCTCTACGAGCAGTACTTC. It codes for CASSALYEQYF.

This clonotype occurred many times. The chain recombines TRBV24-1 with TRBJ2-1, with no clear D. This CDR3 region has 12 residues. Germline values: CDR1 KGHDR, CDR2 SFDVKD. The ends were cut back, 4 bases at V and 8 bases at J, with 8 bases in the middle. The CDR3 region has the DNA TGTGCCACCAGTGACCCCGCGTATGAGCAGTTCTTC. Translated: CATSDPAYEQFF.

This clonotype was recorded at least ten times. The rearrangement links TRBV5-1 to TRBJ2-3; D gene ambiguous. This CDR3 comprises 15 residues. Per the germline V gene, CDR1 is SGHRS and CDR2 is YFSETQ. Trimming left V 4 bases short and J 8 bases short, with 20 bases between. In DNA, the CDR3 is TGCGCCAGCAGCCCCCTGACCCCCTACAGTGCTACGCAGTATTTT. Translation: CASSPLTPYSATQYF.